This entry lists 3 T cell receptor beta chains sequenced from one sample in a study of blood T cell repertoires in COVID-19. Sequenced by immunoSEQ multiplex PCR; TCRdb stores in-frame clones only, minus some. Of around 260,000 clones in the sample, more than 75% were seen once. The sequenced sample was peripheral blood. The receptors originated from a man aged 35 to 55 who had recovered from COVID-19.

J is TRBJ2-3 and V is TRBV7-3; 7 bases are a match to TRBD2. Per germline, CDR1 SGHTA and CDR2 FQGTGA. V lost 4 bases and J lost 2; bases outside the gene matches: 3. This CDR3 is 14 amino acids long. The CDR3 DNA follows: TGTGCCAGCAGCTGGACTAGGGTCACAGATACGCAGTATTTT. Protein product: CASSWTRVTDTQYF.

This chain connects TRBV6-2 or TRBV6-3 to TRBJ2-1, with 12 bases fitting TRBD2. The CDR3 runs 14 residues. After removal of 3 bases from V and 16 bases from J, the junction contained 10 bases not matched to a gene. Germline loops: CDR1 MNHEY, CDR2 SVGEGT. CDR3: CASSYLAGGTTGFF. CDR3 in DNA: TGTGCCAGCAGTTATCTAGCGGGGGGGACGACGGGCTTCTTC.

The chain couples TRBV12-5 to TRBJ2-2; unclear D gene. Germline lookup yields CDR1 LGHNT and CDR2 FRNRAP. The CDR3 runs to 13 residues. Trimming stripped 3 bases from V and 4 bases from J, with 6 bases between. The CDR3 region is CASGLTGTGELFF. Here the CDR3 DNA reads TGTGCTAGTGGTTTAACTGGCACCGGGGAGCTGTTTTTT. Combining the CDR3 with reference TRBV12-5 and TRBJ2-2 gives the whole variable domain DARVTQTPRHKVTEMGQEVTMRCQPILGHNTVFWYRQTMMQGLELLAYFRNRAPLDDSGMPKDRFSAEMPDATLATLKIQPSEPRDSAVYFCASGLTGTGELFFGEGSRLTVL.